A selection of T cell receptor beta chains follows, all from one sample in a study of T cell responses to AZD1222 COVID-19 vaccine. The table came from immunoSEQ multiplex PCR; TCRdb's copy has only in-frame clones and leaves some out. The data hold 100,000 or so clones, with about 94% observed a single time. The sample was peripheral blood, taken on day 0 of AZD1222 vaccination. These receptors all come from an adult in good health. Each CDR3 is given with its conserved first and last residue. The D gene is left open where the match is weak. Some rows mark clone size as missing; the rest say once, few, many or name a class of expanded clone.

J	V	D	size	CDR3	DNA
TRBJ1-5	TRBV2	TRBD1	-	CASSGQGARQPQHF	TGTGCCAGCAGTGGACAGGGGGCGCGGCAGCCCCAGCATTTT
TRBJ2-1	TRBV20-1	-	-	CSASLNEQFF	TGCAGTGCTAGTCTCAATGAGCAGTTCTTC
TRBJ2-1	TRBV7-3	-	-	CASSSQGADEQFF	TGTGCCAGCAGCAGCCAGGGAGCGGATGAGCAGTTCTTC
TRBJ1-5	TRBV19	TRBD1	-	CASSIGGGGGQPQHF	TGTGCCAGTAGTATAGGAGGAGGGGGCGGACAGCCCCAGCATTTT
TRBJ2-7	TRBV6-5	TRBD1	-	CASSRTGHNEQYF	TGTGCCAGCTCCCGGACAGGGCACAACGAGCAGTACTTC
TRBJ2-3	TRBV24-1	-	once	CATSVGSTDTQYF	TGTGCCACCAGTGTTGGGAGCACAGATACGCAGTATTTT
TRBJ1-1	TRBV15	-	-	CATSRDRGRNTEAFF	TGTGCCACCAGCAGAGACCGGGGGAGGAACACTGAAGCTTTCTTT
TRBJ2-2	TRBV15	-	-	CATSRAGYESGELFF	TGTGCCACCAGCAGAGCCGGGTATGAGAGCGGGGAGCTGTTTTTT
TRBJ2-5	TRBV5-4	-	-	CASRSGITETQYF	TGTGCCAGCAGGTCCGGGATCACGGAGACCCAGTACTTC
TRBJ1-2	TRBV15	-	-	CATSGEGVNYGYTF	TGTGCCACCAGCGGAGAAGGGGTGAACTATGGCTACACCTTC
TRBJ2-1	TRBV19	-	-	CASSIAGAVVYNEQFF	TGTGCCAGTAGTATAGCAGGGGCGGTAGTCTACAATGAGCAGTTCTTC
TRBJ1-6	TRBV4-3	-	-	CASSQDRDSPLHF	TGCGCCAGCAGCCAAGACAGGGATTCACCCCTCCACTTT
TRBJ2-5	TRBV29-1	TRBD2	-	CSVEPFTSGREETQYF	TGCAGCGTTGAACCCTTTACTAGCGGGAGGGAAGAGACCCAGTACTTC
TRBJ1-3	TRBV6-1	-	-	CASSEVGSGNTIYF	TGTGCCAGCAGTGAAGTCGGCTCTGGAAACACCATATATTTT
TRBJ1-2	TRBV7-2	-	-	CASSLVTESYGYTF	TGTGCCAGCAGCTTAGTGACGGAAAGCTATGGCTACACCTTC
TRBJ2-5	TRBV2	-	-	CASSEAQETQYF	TGTGCCAGCAGTGAAGCCCAAGAGACCCAGTACTTC
TRBJ2-2	TRBV6-4	-	-	CASSDSGARGGELFF	TGTGCCAGCAGTGACTCTGGCGCTAGAGGCGGGGAGCTGTTTTTT
TRBJ2-5	TRBV6-5	-	-	CASSYSIGAETQYF	TGTGCCAGCAGTTACTCGATAGGGGCAGAGACCCAGTACTTC
TRBJ1-2	TRBV19	-	-	CASSVSGISRGYTF	TGTGCCAGTAGTGTGTCAGGGATTTCGCGTGGCTACACCTTC
TRBJ1-2	TRBV6-5	-	few	CASSYGGRGGYTF	TGTGCCAGCAGTTACGGGGGAAGGGGTGGCTACACCTTC
TRBJ1-1	TRBV4-1	-	once	CASSQVDGGQVEAFF	TGCGCCAGCAGCCAAGTTGACGGGGGGCAGGTTGAAGCTTTCTTT
TRBJ1-4	TRBV6-1	-	-	CASSEALGTDEKLFF	TGTGCCAGCAGTGAAGCGCTTGGGACGGATGAAAAACTGTTTTTT
TRBJ2-3	TRBV5-6	-	-	CASSLATDTQYF	TGTGCCAGCAGCTTGGCGACAGATACGCAGTATTTT
TRBJ2-2	TRBV30	-	few	CAWSSSPHTGELFF	TGTGCCTGGAGTTCTTCCCCGCACACCGGGGAGCTGTTTTTT
TRBJ1-3	TRBV3-1/TRBV3-2	-	-	CASSLGGYTIYF	TGTGCCAGCAGTTTGGGCGGGTACACCATATATTTT
TRBJ1-5	TRBV28	-	-	CASSSITGEKNQPQHF	TGTGCCAGCAGTTCCATAACAGGAGAAAAAAATCAGCCCCAGCATTTT
TRBJ1-2	TRBV27	-	-	CASSSTGAAGRYGYTF	TGTGCCAGCAGCTCCACCGGGGCCGCGGGGCGATATGGCTACACCTTC
TRBJ1-1	TRBV5-4	-	-	CASSLLVGTEAFF	TGTGCCAGCAGCTTATTGGTGGGCACTGAAGCTTTCTTT
TRBJ1-5	TRBV2	-	-	CASSTGNQPQHF	TGTGCCAGCAGCACAGGGAACCAGCCCCAGCATTTT
TRBJ1-5	TRBV2	-	-	CASSATGSNNQPQHF	TGTGCCAGCAGCGCCACAGGGTCCAATAATCAGCCCCAGCATTTT